These 10 T cell receptor beta chains were all obtained from the same sample, sequenced in a study of patients and donors after allogeneic stem cell transplantation. TCRdb redid the calling of the RT-PCR reads with MiXCR, one entry per CDR3 protein. The table lists roughly 230,000 distinct CDR3 sequences, 11% to 15% of them singletons. The sequencing input was blood, either unsorted or a sorted T cell fraction (not recorded which). Receptor source: a human donor who was either an allogeneic HSCT recipient or a stem cell or donor lymphocyte infusion donor (not recorded which). It is not recorded whose cells these are; they may come from a transplant donor.

This clonotype was detected many times. The rearrangement joins TRBV6-1 to TRBJ2-5; maybe TRBD2 (7 bases). This CDR3 spans 13 amino acids. Germline-derived CDR1 and CDR2 are MNHNS and SASEGT. V lost 6 bases, J lost 3 bases, and 11 bases lay in between. CDR3: CASRGGREETQYF. The CDR3 DNA sequence: TGTGCCAGCAGAGGGGGGAGGGAAGAGACCCAGTACTTC.

The CDR3 here is CASSSQRGFYYEQYF. The CDR3 DNA follows: TGTGCCAGCAGCTCACAGAGGGGGTTTTACTACGAGCAGTACTTC. This rearrangement joins TRBV7-9 to TRBJ2-7; D possibly corresponds to TRBD1 (6 bases). Germline loops: CDR1 SEHNR, CDR2 FQNEAQ (reference sequence). The CDR3 consists of 15 residues. Trimming left V 4 bases short and J 3 bases short, with 16 bases between.

The chain is built from TRBV20-1 and TRBJ2-1; 9 nucleotides align to TRBD2. Trimming took 0 bases from V and 9 from J; bases not matched to a gene: 15. The V gene's germline CDR1 is DFQATT and CDR2 SNEGSKA (reference sequence). The CDR3 covers 17 residues. The CDR3 DNA follows: TGCAGTGCTAGAGACTTGGTAGGTCTAGCGGGATTGGGTGAGCAGTTCTTC. Translating gives CSARDLVGLAGLGEQFF.

This clonotype was picked up a small number of times. The genes are TRBV7-8 and TRBJ1-4, with no clear D. This CDR3 is built from 17 residues. Germline V gene data show CDR1 as SGHVS and CDR2 as FQNEAQ. Trimming cost V 0 bases and J 5 bases, with 16 bases left between them. CDR3 sequence: CASSLATTLVKNEKLFF. DNA for the CDR3: TGTGCCAGCAGCTTAGCGACGACCCTTGTAAAAAATGAAAAACTGTTTTTT.

This clonotype was picked up a small number of times. The chain uses TRBV5-1 and TRBJ1-1; D unresolved. This CDR3 is 15 amino acids long. Looked up from germline, CDR1 is SGHRS and CDR2 is YFSETQ. With 0 bases removed from V and 5 bases from J, the gap between germline ends came to 14 bases. Written as DNA, the CDR3 is TGCGCCAGCAGCTTGGACGGCTCCCGCGGGACTGAAGCTTTCTTT. Amino acid sequence: CASSLDGSRGTEAFF.

This clonotype has at least ten counts. V usage is TRBV4-3 and J usage is TRBJ1-1, with no clear D. Germline lookup yields CDR1 LGHNA and CDR2 YSLEER. The CDR3 runs 14 residues. V was clipped by 1 base and J by 0 bases, with 6 bases between them. CDR3 loop: CASSQVHLNTEAFF. CDR3 nucleotide sequence: TGCGCCAGCAGCCAAGTCCACCTGAACACTGAAGCTTTCTTT.

Only a few counts were recorded for this clonotype. This rearrangement joins TRBV12-3 or TRBV12-4 to TRBJ1-1, with TRBD1 matching over 7 bases. After removal of 3 bases from V and 0 bases from J, the junction contained 7 bases not matched to a gene. The CDR3 loop spans 16 amino acids. The CDR3 DNA reads as TGTGCCAGCAGTTTTAGGAGGGGGCCCTTGAACACTGAAGCTTTCTTT. It encodes CASSFRRGPLNTEAFF.

This clonotype was seen ten or more times. This sequence joins TRBV5-1 and TRBJ1-1; D is unclear. Germline loops: CDR1 SGHRS, CDR2 YFSETQ. V was cut by 1 base and J by 2 bases, with 9 bases left in between. The CDR3 is 14 amino acids. The CDR3 sequence: CASSLPDPNTEAFF. The CDR3 DNA is TGCGCCAGCAGCTTGCCGGACCCCAACACTGAAGCTTTCTTT. The full variable domain, completed using reference TRBV5-1 and TRBJ1-1, is KAGVTQTPRYLIKTRGQQVTLSCSPISGHRSVSWYQQTPGQGLQFLFEYFSETQRNKGNFPGRFSGRQFSNSRSEMNVSTLELGDSALYLCASSLPDPNTEAFFGQGTRLTVV.

At least ten counts were recorded for this clonotype. The chain couples TRBV5-1 to TRBJ1-1; maybe TRBD1 (5 bases). Germline V gene sequence: CDR1 SGHRS, CDR2 YFSETQ. The CDR3 is 15 amino acids. V lost 1 base and J 0 bases, leaving 10 bases between the germline ends. CDR3 coding DNA: TGCGCCAGCAGCTTGCTGGGGGAATTGAACACTGAAGCTTTCTTT. This sequence encodes CASSLLGELNTEAFF.

V and J are TRBV2 and TRBJ2-7, with D tentatively TRBD1 or TRBD2 (6 bases each). CDR3 length: 15 residues. Germline V CDR1 and CDR2: SNHLY, FYNNEI. V was cut by 6 bases and J by 5 bases, with 20 bases left in between. The CDR3 loop is CASSDKGGTWHEQYF. CDR3 nucleotides: TGTGCCAGCAGCGATAAAGGGGGGACGTGGCACGAGCAGTACTTC.